Detailed here is one T cell receptor (beta chain). Its antigen is not known. V was pared by 4 bases and J by 5 bases, with 13 bases of the junction left unmatched. The length of the CDR3 is 16 residues. The germline CDR1 and CDR2 sequences are SGHRS and YFSETQ. The data derive from a study of T-cell memory formation after mild COVID-19. Study overall: Largely, TCR clusters stayed within a single donor. Findings and limits, study-wide: Some SARS-CoV-2-responding clones were already detected in memory before infection. For second-wave clones that peaked at day 37, SARS-CoV-2 specificity went unverified. The study found contracting CD4+ clones mainly in CM and EM and contracting CD8+ clones in EMRA.

TCRdb processed the 5' RACE reads anew with MiXCR; each CDR3 protein has one entry. The table lists about 250,000 distinct CDR3 sequences, 15% of them singletons. The clonotype was recovered from an adult woman who had mild COVID-19 (a few samples of this study predate the infection). Cell type and time point are not known. Specimen: PBMCs or a T cell subset sorted from them (not recorded which). The genes are TRBV5-1 and TRBJ2-7; 9 bases agree with TRBD1. The CDR3 protein is CASSPGTGLTRHEQYF. CDR3 DNA sequence: TGCGCCAGCAGCCCCGGGACAGGGTTGACGCGGCACGAGCAGTACTTC.